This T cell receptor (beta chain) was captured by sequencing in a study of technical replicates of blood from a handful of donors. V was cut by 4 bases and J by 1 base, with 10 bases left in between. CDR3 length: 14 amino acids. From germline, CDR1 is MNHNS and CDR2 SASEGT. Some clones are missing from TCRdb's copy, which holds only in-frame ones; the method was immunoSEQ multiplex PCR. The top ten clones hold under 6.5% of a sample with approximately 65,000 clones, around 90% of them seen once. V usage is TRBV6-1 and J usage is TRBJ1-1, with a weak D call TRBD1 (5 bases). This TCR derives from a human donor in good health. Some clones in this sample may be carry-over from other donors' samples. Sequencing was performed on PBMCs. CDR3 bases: TGTGCCAGCAGTGTCTCCAGGGAGAACACTGAAGCTTTCTTT. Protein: CASSVSRENTEAFF.